A selection of T cell receptor beta chains follows, all from one sample in a study of PD-1 blockade in classical Hodgkin lymphoma. Repertoires were generated with immunoSEQ multiplex PCR, while TCRdb's copy carries only in-frame clones and drops some. The table has fewer than 20,000 clones, 85% seen once. Sequences were derived from CD4+ T cells from blood, sampled at baseline. Receptors originate from a human donor with classical Hodgkin lymphoma. Each CDR3 is given with its conserved first and last residue. Each record gives: clone size, CDR3 length, D gene, J gene, V gene, CDR3 DNA, CDR3 protein. The D gene is left open where the match is weak. Where a row states a size, it is once, few, many or the class of an expanded clone; other rows omit it.

-	14	-	TRBJ1-5	TRBV28	TGTGCCAGCAGTTTAAAGGGTAGCAATCAGCCCCAGCATTTT	CASSLKGSNQPQHF
-	12	-	TRBJ2-1	TRBV7-8	TGTGCCAGCAGCCCTCAGGGGGGTGAGCAGTTCTTC	CASSPQGGEQFF
-	15	-	TRBJ1-1	TRBV4-2	TGTGCCAGCAACCAAGGATCAGGGTATGACACTGAAGCTTTCTTT	CASNQGSGYDTEAFF
-	15	-	TRBJ1-1	TRBV5-1	TGCGCCAGCAGCTATTCTAGACTCACGAACACTGAAGCTTTCTTT	CASSYSRLTNTEAFF
-	15	TRBD2	TRBJ2-1	TRBV6-5	TGTGCCAGCAGGGGATCTAGCGGGAGGGGGGGGGAGCAGTTCTTC	CASRGSSGRGGEQFF
-	15	TRBD1	TRBJ2-3	TRBV2	TGTGCCAGCAGTGAATGGGGGACAGGGCCCACTACACTGTATTTT	CASSEWGTGPTTLYF
few	13	-	TRBJ2-1	TRBV6-5	TGTGCCAGCAGTTACTCACCAGCCGGTGAGCAGTTCTTC	CASSYSPAGEQFF
-	12	-	TRBJ1-5	TRBV6-5	TGTGCCAGCAGTACAGGGATCCAGCCCCAGCATTTT	CASSTGIQPQHF
-	14	-	TRBJ2-1	TRBV5-1	TGCGCCAGCAGCTTGGATTGGGGGGGCCCCGAGCAGTTCTTC	CASSLDWGGPEQFF
-	11	-	TRBJ1-2	TRBV28	TGTGCCAGCAGTCCAGGTTTTGGCTACACCTTC	CASSPGFGYTF
-	17	TRBD1	TRBJ1-5	TRBV27	TGTGCCAGCAGACCCGGGACAGGAATTCGAAGCAATCAGCCCCAGCATTTT	CASRPGTGIRSNQPQHF
-	13	-	TRBJ1-2	TRBV6-6	TGTGCCAGCAGTTACTCAGCTAACTATGGCTACACCTTC	CASSYSANYGYTF
-	16	-	TRBJ2-7	TRBV7-3	TGTGCCAGCAGCTTAACGGGGGGCTATAGTCCCTACGAGCAGTACTTC	CASSLTGGYSPYEQYF
-	14	-	TRBJ2-3	TRBV5-8	TGTGCCAGCGGCAGGGGTACGAGCACAGATACGCAGTATTTT	CASGRGTSTDTQYF
-	17	TRBD2	TRBJ2-3	TRBV4-1	TGCGCCAGCAGCCAGAGCCCGGGACTAGCGGGCACAGATACGCAGTATTTT	CASSQSPGLAGTDTQYF
-	13	-	TRBJ2-5	TRBV19	TGTGCCAGTAGCAGTAGCGGCCAAGAGACCCAGTACTTC	CASSSSGQETQYF
-	15	-	TRBJ1-2	TRBV6-1	TGTGCCAGCAGTGAAATGGCAGCGCTTAACTATGGCTACACCTTC	CASSEMAALNYGYTF
-	16	-	TRBJ2-1	TRBV7-6	TGTGCCAGCACCTTTTCCCGGGAGAGCTCCTACAATGAGCAGTTCTTC	CASTFSRESSYNEQFF
-	15	TRBD2	TRBJ2-7	TRBV18	TGTGCCAGCTCACCGACTAGCGGGGGGCTGGACGAGCAGTACTTC	CASSPTSGGLDEQYF
-	14	-	TRBJ2-3	TRBV7-9	TGTGCCAGCAGCTCCGACGTAAGCACAGATACGCAGTATTTT	CASSSDVSTDTQYF
-	14	TRBD1	TRBJ1-3	TRBV27	TGTGCCAGCAGTCTCCGACAGGGTGGAAACACCATATATTTT	CASSLRQGGNTIYF
-	14	-	TRBJ2-7	TRBV6-5	TGTGCCAGCAGTTACAGGAGTTACTCCTACGAGCAGTACTTC	CASSYRSYSYEQYF
-	14	-	TRBJ2-3	TRBV2	TGTGCCAGCAGTGTTGACACATACACAGATACGCAGTATTTT	CASSVDTYTDTQYF
-	16	-	TRBJ2-7	TRBV6-1	TGTGCCAGCAGTGAATATTCTCGGGGGGCGCTTTACGAGCAGTACTTC	CASSEYSRGALYEQYF
-	15	TRBD2	TRBJ2-7	TRBV19	TGTGCCAGTAGTATAATCCGGCGGGAGGATTGCGAGCAGTACTTC	CASSIIRREDCEQYF
-	15	TRBD1	TRBJ2-7	TRBV25-1	TGTGCCAGCAGTGAAGCCGGCAGGGGGACCTACGAGCAGTACTTC	CASSEAGRGTYEQYF
-	13	-	TRBJ2-5	TRBV6-5	TGTGCCAGCAGTTTAGGGGGTGGGGAGACCCAGTACTTC	CASSLGGGETQYF
-	16	TRBD1	TRBJ1-5	TRBV6-1	TGTGCCAGCAGTGCCCAATGGACAGGGGGCGTTCAGCCCCAGCATTTT	CASSAQWTGGVQPQHF
-	11	-	TRBJ2-1	TRBV29-1	TGCAGCGAGAGGAAATACAATGAGCAGTTCTTC	CSERKYNEQFF
-	19	TRBD2	TRBJ2-1	TRBV5-3	TGTGCCAGAAGCGACGCCGGGACTAGCGGGAGTGGGTCTCACCGTGAGCAGTTCTTC	CARSDAGTSGSGSHREQFF
-	11	-	TRBJ2-7	TRBV9	TGTGCCAGCAGCGCAGGGGTCGAGCAGTACTTC	CASSAGVEQYF
-	17	-	TRBJ2-5	TRBV1	TGCACCAGCAGCCCTCGGACTAGCAGCCTTTACCAAGAGACCCAGTACTTC	CTSSPRTSSLYQETQYF
-	13	-	TRBJ2-5	TRBV10-3	TGTGCCATCAACAGCCTCTGGGGAGAGACCCAGTACTTC	CAINSLWGETQYF
-	14	TRBD1	TRBJ1-1	TRBV4-2	TGTGCCAGCAGCCCCCAGGGGGCCGTCGCTGAAGCTTTCTTT	CASSPQGAVAEAFF
few	13	-	TRBJ1-2	TRBV19	TGTGCCAGTAAAACACCCGGGGAGGAGGGCTACACCTTC	CASKTPGEEGYTF
-	11	-	TRBJ1-2	TRBV7-8	TGTGCCAGCAGCTTAGGGGGTGGCTACACCTTC	CASSLGGGYTF
-	18	-	TRBJ2-3	TRBV9	TGTGCCAGCAGCGTAGACGTGGGGGGGCCGTGGGGCACAGATACGCAGTATTTT	CASSVDVGGPWGTDTQYF
once	14	-	TRBJ1-2	TRBV5-5	TGTGCCAGCAGCAACGGACAAGGGTACTATGGCTACACCTTC	CASSNGQGYYGYTF
-	16	-	TRBJ1-5	TRBV5-1	TGCGCCAGCAGCTTGAACGGCCAGTTTAGCAATCAGCCCCAGCATTTT	CASSLNGQFSNQPQHF
-	18	TRBD2	TRBJ2-5	TRBV5-1	TGCGCCAGCAGCTTGGGAGGAGCGGGGGGCCTATCAGGGGAGACCCAGTACTTC	CASSLGGAGGLSGETQYF
-	16	TRBD2	TRBJ2-1	TRBV5-4	TGTGCCAGCAGCTCTGGACTAGCGGTCCTTTACAATGAGCAGTTCTTC	CASSSGLAVLYNEQFF